The rows below give T cell receptor beta chains drawn from one sample of a study of T cell responses to AZD1222 COVID-19 vaccine. Using immunoSEQ multiplex PCR, the repertoire was profiled, and TCRdb retains in-frame clones only, with some absent. The sample carries about 160,000 clones, more than 85% recorded once. The source material was peripheral blood, sampled 28 days after the second AZD1222 dose. Receptors were obtained from an adult who received the AZD1222 COVID-19 vaccine. The CDR3 runs from the conserved cysteine through the conserved F or W. A D gene is named only where the DNA matches it firmly. Clone sizes are given selectively: once, few, many, or a class where the clone is expanded.

v_call: TRBV7-2; d_call: .; j_call: TRBJ1-3; clone_size: .; cdr3_nt: TGTGCCAGCAGCTTGAACTCTGGAAACACCATATATTTT; cdr3_aa: CASSLNSGNTIYF
v_call: TRBV12-3/TRBV12-4; d_call: .; j_call: TRBJ1-1; clone_size: few; cdr3_nt: TGTGCCAGCAGTTTTCTCGGGGCCAGTGAAGCTTTCTTT; cdr3_aa: CASSFLGASEAFF
v_call: TRBV6-2/TRBV6-3; d_call: .; j_call: TRBJ2-3; clone_size: .; cdr3_nt: TGTGCCAGCAGCCCCCCCGACCGCCTAAGGTCCCCAGATACGCAGTATTTT; cdr3_aa: CASSPPDRLRSPDTQYF
v_call: TRBV7-3; d_call: TRBD1; j_call: TRBJ2-1; clone_size: .; cdr3_nt: TGTGCCAGCAGCTTAAGACAGGGGGCCCACAATGAGCAGTTCTTC; cdr3_aa: CASSLRQGAHNEQFF
v_call: TRBV18; d_call: TRBD2; j_call: TRBJ2-5; clone_size: .; cdr3_nt: TGTGCCAGCTCACCACAGGGACTAGCGGGAGGAGAGACCCAGTACTTC; cdr3_aa: CASSPQGLAGGETQYF
v_call: TRBV30; d_call: TRBD1; j_call: TRBJ1-1; clone_size: .; cdr3_nt: TGTGCCTCTTCCAGGGGGCGGGGAACTGAAGCTTTCTTT; cdr3_aa: CASSRGRGTEAFF
v_call: TRBV11-3; d_call: .; j_call: TRBJ1-3; clone_size: once; cdr3_nt: TGTGCCAGCAGCTTAGAACAATTCAGAAACACCATATATTTT; cdr3_aa: CASSLEQFRNTIYF
v_call: TRBV30; d_call: .; j_call: TRBJ1-4; clone_size: .; cdr3_nt: TGTGCCTCCCCGACAGGAGATAATGAAAAACTGTTTTTT; cdr3_aa: CASPTGDNEKLFF
v_call: TRBV27; d_call: .; j_call: TRBJ2-2; clone_size: .; cdr3_nt: TGTGCCAGCAGACAGGGATACACCGGGGAGCTGTTTTTT; cdr3_aa: CASRQGYTGELFF
v_call: TRBV5-4; d_call: TRBD1; j_call: TRBJ1-5; clone_size: .; cdr3_nt: TGTGCCAGCAGCTCCATGGGTGGGACAGGGAATCAGCCCCAGCATTTT; cdr3_aa: CASSSMGGTGNQPQHF
v_call: TRBV4-1; d_call: .; j_call: TRBJ2-1; clone_size: .; cdr3_nt: TGCGCCAGCAGCCGCGCGACTGTAGCGCTCTACTACAATGAGCAGTTCTTC; cdr3_aa: CASSRATVALYYNEQFF
v_call: TRBV19; d_call: TRBD1; j_call: TRBJ2-7; clone_size: .; cdr3_nt: TGTGCCAGTAGTATGGGACAGACCTACGAGCAGTACTTC; cdr3_aa: CASSMGQTYEQYF
v_call: TRBV5-4; d_call: .; j_call: TRBJ1-6; clone_size: .; cdr3_nt: TGTGCCAGCAGCTCTCCTCGGGGCAGGGGCGATAATTCACCCCTCCACTTT; cdr3_aa: CASSSPRGRGDNSPLHF
v_call: TRBV27; d_call: .; j_call: TRBJ2-7; clone_size: .; cdr3_nt: TGTGCCAGCAGTAAGCTGCCAGGACTGTCCTACGAGCAGTACTTC; cdr3_aa: CASSKLPGLSYEQYF
v_call: TRBV30; d_call: TRBD2; j_call: TRBJ2-7; clone_size: .; cdr3_nt: TGTGCCTGGAGTACCTCAGGGACAGCCATAGGACTAGCGGGAGTCTACGAGCAGTACTTC; cdr3_aa: CAWSTSGTAIGLAGVYEQYF
v_call: TRBV11-3; d_call: TRBD2; j_call: TRBJ2-2; clone_size: .; cdr3_nt: TGTGCCAGCAGCCAGCGGGGGGGAAACACCGGGGAGCTGTTTTTT; cdr3_aa: CASSQRGGNTGELFF
v_call: TRBV12-5; d_call: .; j_call: TRBJ2-5; clone_size: .; cdr3_nt: TGTGCTAGTGGTTTGGGGGCTGGAGAGACCCAGTACTTC; cdr3_aa: CASGLGAGETQYF
v_call: TRBV27; d_call: .; j_call: TRBJ2-1; clone_size: once; cdr3_nt: TGTGCCAGCACTACGGGTCCGGGATGGGACTACAATGAGCAGTTCTTC; cdr3_aa: CASTTGPGWDYNEQFF
v_call: TRBV30; d_call: .; j_call: TRBJ1-5; clone_size: once; cdr3_nt: TGTGCCTGGGGACGGGACTTTCAGCCCCAGCATTTT; cdr3_aa: CAWGRDFQPQHF
v_call: TRBV18; d_call: .; j_call: TRBJ2-7; clone_size: .; cdr3_nt: TGTGCCAGCTCCCCGGACAGATACGAGCAGTACTTC; cdr3_aa: CASSPDRYEQYF
v_call: TRBV28; d_call: .; j_call: TRBJ1-3; clone_size: .; cdr3_nt: TGTGCCAGCAGTTTACGCTCTGGAAACACCATATATTTT; cdr3_aa: CASSLRSGNTIYF
v_call: TRBV7-2; d_call: .; j_call: TRBJ1-2; clone_size: .; cdr3_nt: TGTGCCAGCAGCTCTGCGGGTGGGGGATATGGCTACACCTTC; cdr3_aa: CASSSAGGGYGYTF
v_call: TRBV19; d_call: TRBD1; j_call: TRBJ1-5; clone_size: .; cdr3_nt: TGTGCCAGTAGTGCCGAGGGACAGCTGCAGCCCCAGCATTTT; cdr3_aa: CASSAEGQLQPQHF
v_call: TRBV14; d_call: .; j_call: TRBJ2-2; clone_size: .; cdr3_nt: TGTGCCAGCAGCCAAGATTTCCGTATTAGCGGGAACACCGGGGAGCTGTTTTTT; cdr3_aa: CASSQDFRISGNTGELFF
v_call: TRBV5-1; d_call: .; j_call: TRBJ2-7; clone_size: .; cdr3_nt: TGCGCCAGCAGCTTGGTTGAGCACAATTCCTACGAGCAGTACTTC; cdr3_aa: CASSLVEHNSYEQYF
v_call: TRBV3-1/TRBV3-2; d_call: .; j_call: TRBJ2-1; clone_size: .; cdr3_nt: TGTGCCAGCAGCCAACTAAGTGACAATGAGCAGTTCTTC; cdr3_aa: CASSQLSDNEQFF
v_call: TRBV19; d_call: TRBD1; j_call: TRBJ1-2; clone_size: .; cdr3_nt: TGTGCCAGTAGCTCGGACAGGGCTAGGCATGGCTACACCTTC; cdr3_aa: CASSSDRARHGYTF
v_call: TRBV29-1; d_call: TRBD1; j_call: TRBJ1-4; clone_size: .; cdr3_nt: TGCAGCGTCGGGGACAGGGGATCCGCAACTAATGAAAAACTGTTTTTT; cdr3_aa: CSVGDRGSATNEKLFF
v_call: TRBV5-1; d_call: .; j_call: TRBJ2-7; clone_size: .; cdr3_nt: TGCGCCAGCAGCTTGGATGGTAGCGGCTACGAGCAGTACTTC; cdr3_aa: CASSLDGSGYEQYF
v_call: TRBV6-1; d_call: .; j_call: TRBJ2-7; clone_size: .; cdr3_nt: TGTGCCAGCAGTGGATATAGAACGAACTATCTCGGGGAGCAGTACTTC; cdr3_aa: CASSGYRTNYLGEQYF
v_call: TRBV25-1; d_call: .; j_call: TRBJ1-5; clone_size: .; cdr3_nt: TGTGCCAGTGGGGACGTCGGGATCTCTAGCAATCAGCCCCAGCATTTT; cdr3_aa: CASGDVGISSNQPQHF
v_call: TRBV3-1/TRBV3-2; d_call: TRBD1; j_call: TRBJ1-2; clone_size: .; cdr3_nt: TGTGCCAGCAGCCTCCGGGACAGTGCTTCTGACTATGGCTACACCTTC; cdr3_aa: CASSLRDSASDYGYTF
v_call: TRBV5-4; d_call: .; j_call: TRBJ2-7; clone_size: once; cdr3_nt: TGTGCCAGCAGCTTAAGGCGGGGGCTAGCCTACGAGCAGTACTTC; cdr3_aa: CASSLRRGLAYEQYF
v_call: TRBV9; d_call: .; j_call: TRBJ1-2; clone_size: .; cdr3_nt: TGTGCCAGCAGCGCAAGAGAGGGACGTACTAACTATGGCTACACCTTC; cdr3_aa: CASSAREGRTNYGYTF
v_call: TRBV14; d_call: .; j_call: TRBJ2-2; clone_size: .; cdr3_nt: TGTGCCACCAGTCCCCTCCGCGATCTCACCGGGGAGCTGTTTTTT; cdr3_aa: CATSPLRDLTGELFF
v_call: TRBV3-1/TRBV3-2; d_call: .; j_call: TRBJ2-3; clone_size: .; cdr3_nt: TGTGCCAGCAGCCAAATGTCAACTAGCACAGATACGCAGTATTTT; cdr3_aa: CASSQMSTSTDTQYF
v_call: TRBV24-1; d_call: .; j_call: TRBJ2-7; clone_size: .; cdr3_nt: TGTGCCACCAGTGACTTGCAGAGGGACTCATTCTACGAGCAGTACTTC; cdr3_aa: CATSDLQRDSFYEQYF
v_call: TRBV19; d_call: .; j_call: TRBJ1-2; clone_size: .; cdr3_nt: TGTGCCAGTAGTATTATCCCCGACAGAAACTATGGCTACACCTTC; cdr3_aa: CASSIIPDRNYGYTF
v_call: TRBV19; d_call: .; j_call: TRBJ2-2; clone_size: .; cdr3_nt: TGTGCCAGTAGTATAGTAGTTGGGGCGGGTGTGAACACCGGGGAGCTGTTTTTT; cdr3_aa: CASSIVVGAGVNTGELFF
v_call: TRBV5-1; d_call: .; j_call: TRBJ2-6; clone_size: .; cdr3_nt: TGCGCCAGCAGCTTGGGGGCCAGCTCTGGGGCCAACGTCCTGACTTTC; cdr3_aa: CASSLGASSGANVLTF
v_call: TRBV2; d_call: .; j_call: TRBJ1-2; clone_size: .; cdr3_nt: TGTGCCAGCTACACCCACCCGGCCGTAAACTATGGCTACACCTTC; cdr3_aa: CASYTHPAVNYGYTF
v_call: TRBV7-7; d_call: .; j_call: TRBJ2-3; clone_size: .; cdr3_nt: TGTGCCAGCAGCTTCCCCCCAGGGGAGGAACTTCCTAAAAGCACAGATACGCAGTATTTT; cdr3_aa: CASSFPPGEELPKSTDTQYF
v_call: TRBV9; d_call: .; j_call: TRBJ2-7; clone_size: once; cdr3_nt: TGTGCCAGCAGCCCCCTTAGTAGGGGCTCCTACGAGCAGTACTTC; cdr3_aa: CASSPLSRGSYEQYF
v_call: TRBV24-1; d_call: TRBD2; j_call: TRBJ2-3; clone_size: .; cdr3_nt: TGTGCCACCAGTGAGCCTCCGGGACTAGCGGGAGAGTCAATAGATACGCAGTATTTT; cdr3_aa: CATSEPPGLAGESIDTQYF
v_call: TRBV19; d_call: .; j_call: TRBJ2-7; clone_size: .; cdr3_nt: TGTGCCAGTAGTCCGAGGGGAGGGGGGATCTCCTACGAGCAGTACTTC; cdr3_aa: CASSPRGGGISYEQYF
v_call: TRBV24-1; d_call: .; j_call: TRBJ2-7; clone_size: .; cdr3_nt: TGTGCCACCAGTCAGGGAGGACCTTACGAGCAGTACTTC; cdr3_aa: CATSQGGPYEQYF
v_call: TRBV28; d_call: .; j_call: TRBJ2-1; clone_size: .; cdr3_nt: TGTGCCAGCAGTTTGGAAGCGGACCTCTACAATGAGCAGTTCTTC; cdr3_aa: CASSLEADLYNEQFF
v_call: TRBV28; d_call: TRBD2; j_call: TRBJ2-1; clone_size: .; cdr3_nt: TGTGCCAGCAGACTGAAACTAGCGGGAGGAAACAATGAGCAGTTCTTC; cdr3_aa: CASRLKLAGGNNEQFF
v_call: TRBV2; d_call: .; j_call: TRBJ1-1; clone_size: .; cdr3_nt: TGTGCCAGTACCCCCGAAGTGAACACTGAAGCTTTCTTT; cdr3_aa: CASTPEVNTEAFF
v_call: TRBV25-1; d_call: .; j_call: TRBJ2-2; clone_size: .; cdr3_nt: TGTGCCAGCAGCGCTGGGACACACACCGGGGAGCTGTTTTTT; cdr3_aa: CASSAGTHTGELFF
v_call: TRBV7-8; d_call: .; j_call: TRBJ2-3; clone_size: .; cdr3_nt: TGTGCCAGCAGCCGAACTAGTTCGCAGTATTTT; cdr3_aa: CASSRTSSQYF
v_call: TRBV10-1; d_call: .; j_call: TRBJ2-5; clone_size: .; cdr3_nt: TGCGCCAGCAGTGAACGCGGCCAAGAGACCCAGTACTTC; cdr3_aa: CASSERGQETQYF
v_call: TRBV7-9; d_call: TRBD1; j_call: TRBJ1-2; clone_size: .; cdr3_nt: TGTGCCAGCAGCTTAGGTCTCAGGGGGTACCATTCTGGCTACACCTTC; cdr3_aa: CASSLGLRGYHSGYTF
v_call: TRBV5-4; d_call: .; j_call: TRBJ1-2; clone_size: .; cdr3_nt: TGTGCCAGCAGCTTGGGTCACACGATTAACTATGGCTACACCTTC; cdr3_aa: CASSLGHTINYGYTF
v_call: TRBV24-1; d_call: .; j_call: TRBJ1-5; clone_size: .; cdr3_nt: TGTGCCACCGGGGGGTCTCCCAATCAGCCCCAGCATTTT; cdr3_aa: CATGGSPNQPQHF